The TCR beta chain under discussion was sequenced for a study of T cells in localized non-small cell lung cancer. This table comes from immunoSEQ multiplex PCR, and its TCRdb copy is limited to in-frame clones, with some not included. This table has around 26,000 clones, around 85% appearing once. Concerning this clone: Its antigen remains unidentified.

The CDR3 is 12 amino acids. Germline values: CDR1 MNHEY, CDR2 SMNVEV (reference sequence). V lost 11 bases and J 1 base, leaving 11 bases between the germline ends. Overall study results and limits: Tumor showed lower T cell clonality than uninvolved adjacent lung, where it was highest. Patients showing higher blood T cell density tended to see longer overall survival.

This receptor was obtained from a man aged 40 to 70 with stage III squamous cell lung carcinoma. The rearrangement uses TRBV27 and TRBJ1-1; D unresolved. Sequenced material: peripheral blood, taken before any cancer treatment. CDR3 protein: CASKRTNTEAFF. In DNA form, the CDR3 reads TGTGCCTCCAAGCGGACGAACACTGAAGCTTTCTTT.